These 7 T cell receptor beta chains came from one sample sequenced in a study of shared clonotypes between healthy human individuals. Using immunoSEQ multiplex PCR, the repertoire was profiled, and TCRdb retains in-frame clones only, with some absent. The top ten hold roughly 0.14% of the sample, which has more than 2,000,000 clones, approximately 92% seen once. Sequencing input: naive CD4+ T cells sorted from blood. The subset is: CD45RA+ positively selected. Receptors originate from a man aged 18 to 30 in good health.

This clone was recorded once. The genes are TRBV9 and TRBJ1-1; D call uncertain. The germline CDR1 and CDR2 sequences are SGDLS and YYNGEE. V was clipped by 4 bases and J by 0 bases, with 16 bases between them. The CDR3 covers 16 residues. CDR3 nucleotide sequence: TGTGCCAGCAGCCCCGGGCAGGCCGTTATGAACACTGAAGCTTTCTTT. Amino acid sequence: CASSPGQAVMNTEAFF. The variable domain in full, with the rest retrieved from reference TRBV9 and TRBJ1-1, is DSGVTQTPKHLITATGQRVTLRCSPRSGDLSVYWYQQSLDQGLQFLIQYYNGEERAKGNILERFSAQQFPDLHSELNLSSLELGDSALYFCASSPGQAVMNTEAFFGQGTRLTVV.

V and J are TRBV5-1 and TRBJ2-7; weak D call: TRBD2 (5 bases). From germline, CDR1 is SGHRS and CDR2 YFSETQ. This CDR3 spans 15 amino acids. The germline V and J ends were trimmed by 0 bases and 3 bases, with 13 bases remaining between them. The CDR3 reads CASSLGVGGFYEQYF. In DNA form, the CDR3 reads TGCGCCAGCAGCTTGGGAGTTGGCGGGTTCTACGAGCAGTACTTC.

This chain joins TRBV5-1 and TRBJ2-2; D perhaps matches TRBD1 (6 bases). The CDR3 runs to 14 residues. The germline CDR1 and CDR2 sequences are SGHRS and YFSETQ. The ends were cut back, 6 bases at V and 4 bases at J, with 13 bases in the middle. The CDR3 DNA follows: TGCGCCAGCAAAGAGGGGGTCCCCACCGGGGAGCTGTTTTTT. Translation: CASKEGVPTGELFF.

The chain couples TRBV11-1 to TRBJ2-1; 9 bases are a match to TRBD1. The V gene's germline CDR1 is SGHAT and CDR2 FQDESV (reference sequence). The CDR3 contains 14 residues. Unmatched junction bases numbered 7, after V lost 5 bases and J lost 8 bases. Written as DNA, the CDR3 is TGTGCCAGCAGCCCGGGACAGGGTTTGGATGAGCAGTTCTTC. It encodes CASSPGQGLDEQFF.

The V and J genes are TRBV29-1 and TRBJ1-2; TRBD1 might be the D (6 bases). Germline lookup yields CDR1 SQVTM and CDR2 ANQGSEA. Trimming removed 2 bases from V and 6 bases from J, with 16 bases in between. This CDR3 has 14 residues. CDR3 sequence reads: CSVERVRGYDGYTF. In DNA, the CDR3 is TGCAGCGTTGAAAGGGTCAGGGGATATGATGGCTACACCTTC.

The gene calls are TRBV5-1 and TRBJ2-7, with no clear D. Trimming pared 0 bases from V and 4 bases from J, leaving 11 bases between. The CDR3 totals 14 residues. Germline V gene lookup returns CDR1 SGHRS and CDR2 YFSETQ. The CDR3 DNA reads TGCGCCAGCAGCTTGGAGACGTCCGGGTACGAGCAGTACTTC. Residues: CASSLETSGYEQYF.

This chain links TRBV19 with TRBJ2-3, with D possibly TRBD2 on 6 matching bases. There are 13 residues in the CDR3. Trimming left V 9 bases short and J 4 bases short, with 14 bases between. Germline CDR1 reads LNHDA; CDR2 reads SQIVND (reference sequence). The CDR3 region is CASRVSGSDTQYF. As DNA, the CDR3 is TGTGCCAGCCGGGTTAGCGGATCAGATACGCAGTATTTT.